The 17 T cell receptor beta chains reported below all come from one sample, sequenced in a study of cytomegalovirus exposure and HLA in healthy donors. TCRdb's table, derived via immunoSEQ multiplex PCR, lists solely in-frame clones and lacks some. The profile shows about 130,000 clones, roughly 90% of them singletons. The sample was PBMCs. The receptors come from a man under 40 in good health and CMV-seronegative.

The chain has TRBV28 and TRBJ2-7, with D perhaps matching TRBD1 (5 bases). V dropped 10 bases and J dropped 10 bases, with 14 bases sitting between them. There are 10 residues in the CDR3. The V gene's germline CDR1 is MDHEN and CDR2 SYDVKM. The CDR3, as DNA: TGTGCCACCCGGAAGACAGCACAGTACTTC. Translation: CATRKTAQYF. The complete variable domain, with remaining parts taken from reference TRBV28 and TRBJ2-7, reads DVKVTQSSRYLVKRTGEKVFLECVQDMDHENMFWYRQDPGLGLRLIYFSYDVKMKEKGDIPEGYSVSREKKERFSLILESASTNQTSMYLCATRKTAQYFGPGTRLTVT.

This clone appeared a few times. The gene calls are TRBV7-8 and TRBJ1-2, with 7 bases matching TRBD1. Germline V gives CDR1 SGHVS, CDR2 FQNEAQ. The junction had 5 bases not matched to a gene; V was cut back by 5 bases and J by 8 bases. The CDR3 is 12 amino acids. The CDR3 DNA reads as TGTGCCAGCAGCGCAAACAGGGGCGGCTACACCTTC. Protein product: CASSANRGGYTF.

The chain has TRBV19 and TRBJ2-3, with TRBD2 matching over 10 bases. The CDR3 contains 17 residues. V shed 1 base, J shed 4 bases, and the junction held 8 bases outside the gene matches. Germline-derived CDR1 and CDR2 are LNHDA and SQIVND (reference sequence). This chain's CDR3 is CASSIVGLAEVADTQYF. The DNA for the CDR3 is TGTGCCAGTAGTATAGTTGGACTAGCGGAGGTAGCAGATACGCAGTATTTT.

This chain joins TRBV2 and TRBJ2-3, with a weak D call TRBD1 (8 bases). Trimming took 6 bases from V and 4 from J, leaving 14 bases between them. This CDR3 comprises 14 residues. Germline loops: CDR1 SNHLY, CDR2 FYNNEI. CDR3 region: CASRGTGGADTQYF. The CDR3 DNA sequence: TGTGCCAGCAGAGGAACAGGGGGGGCAGATACGCAGTATTTT.

V is TRBV12-5 and J is TRBJ1-3; no firm D call. Between the trimmed V and J ends, which lost 5 bases and 4 bases, there was a span of 12 bases. Germline CDR1 LGHNT, CDR2 FRNRAP. The CDR3 runs 14 residues. Written as DNA, the CDR3 is TGTGCTAGTGGTCTCCTCACTTCAGGAAACACCATATATTTT. Its protein is CASGLLTSGNTIYF.

The V gene is TRBV5-1, the J gene TRBJ2-1; TRBD2 matches 8 bases. Germline CDR1 SGHRS, CDR2 YFSETQ. V trimming: 4 bases; J trimming: 2 bases; junction bases outside the gene matches: 8. The CDR3 spans 16 residues. CDR3 nucleotide sequence: TGCGCCAGCAGCGGACTAGCCCCATCAGCCTACAATGAGCAGTTCTTC. Amino acids: CASSGLAPSAYNEQFF.

J is TRBJ1-2 and V is TRBV27, with a possible D match to TRBD1 (5 bases). Trimming pared 6 bases from V and 2 bases from J, leaving 16 bases between. This CDR3 spans 15 amino acids. Germline values: CDR1 MNHEY, CDR2 SMNVEV (reference sequence). CDR3 nucleotide sequence: TGTGCCAGCAGCCCATCGGGGGGAGCAAACTATGGCTACACCTTC. This translates into CASSPSGGANYGYTF.

This sequence joins TRBV6-1 and TRBJ1-5; D is undetermined. This CDR3 comprises 14 residues. Deletions cut 5 bases from V and 3 bases from J, with 11 bases between. The germline gives CDR1 MNHNS, CDR2 SASEGT. The CDR3 coding sequence is TGTGCCAGCAGTCTTGAGGCAGACAATCAGCCCCAGCATTTT. As protein: CASSLEADNQPQHF.

The chain has TRBV7-2 and TRBJ1-2, with TRBD1 identical over 8 bases. V shed 5 bases and J 8 bases; nucleotides not matched to a gene: 10. This CDR3 has 14 amino acids. CDR1 and CDR2 from the germline V gene are SGHTA and FQGNSA. For the CDR3, the DNA is TGTGCCAGCAGCATCTCAGGGGGCGCAGGCGGCTACACCTTC. Translated, it gives CASSISGGAGGYTF.

This chain connects TRBV27 to TRBJ2-5, with a weak D call TRBD1 (6 bases). The CDR3 extends over 16 amino acids. V lost 2 bases to trimming and J lost 0 bases, with 13 bases between them. Germline V lookup: CDR1 MNHEY, CDR2 SMNVEV (reference sequence). As DNA, the CDR3 is TGTGCCAGCAGTTTACGATGGACAGAAAACCAAGAGACCCAGTACTTC. It yields the protein CASSLRWTENQETQYF.

The V gene is TRBV10-3, the J gene TRBJ2-5; possible D gene TRBD1, 5 bases. The germline V gene encodes CDR1 ENHRY and CDR2 SYGVKD. With 2 bases removed from V and 1 base from J, the gap between germline ends came to 5 bases. This CDR3 has 13 amino acids. The CDR3 region is CAISEGAQETQYF. Here the CDR3 DNA reads TGTGCCATCAGTGAGGGGGCCCAAGAGACCCAGTACTTC.

The rearrangement uses TRBV29-1 and TRBJ2-6; D may be TRBD2 (5 bases). The CDR3 sequence is 15 residues long. V lost 3 bases, J lost 0 bases, and 9 bases lay in between. The germline CDR1 and CDR2 sequences are SQVTM and ANQGSEA. CDR3 DNA sequence: TGCAGCGTTGATATCGGGATCTCTGGGGCCAACGTCCTGACTTTC. This sequence encodes CSVDIGISGANVLTF.

The rearrangement joins TRBV27 to TRBJ2-7; 7 bases match TRBD2. V shed 6 bases, J shed 6 bases, and the junction held 11 bases outside the gene matches. The germline V gene has CDR1 MNHEY and CDR2 SMNVEV (reference sequence). The CDR3 extends over 14 amino acids. The CDR3 spells CASSWGGKEGEQYF. For the CDR3, the DNA is TGTGCCAGCAGCTGGGGGGGTAAGGAAGGCGAGCAGTACTTC.

The rearrangement joins TRBV5-6 to TRBJ2-2; 11 bases are shared with TRBD2. Trimming removed 4 bases from V and 2 bases from J; junction bases left unmatched: 4. CDR1 and CDR2 (germline): SGHDT, YYEEEE. The CDR3 totals 16 residues. The CDR3 loop reads CASSKGLAVNTGELFF. In nucleotides, the CDR3 is TGTGCCAGCAGCAAGGGACTAGCGGTCAACACCGGGGAGCTGTTTTTT.

The V gene is TRBV27, the J gene TRBJ1-5; no clear D. CDR1 MNHEY and CDR2 SMNVEV come from the germline V gene (reference sequence). CDR3 size: 13 residues. The V end lost 5 bases, the J end lost 3 bases, and 8 bases lay between the germline ends. CDR3 region: CASSTASNQPQHF. The CDR3 DNA reads TGTGCCAGCAGTACAGCTTCCAATCAGCCCCAGCATTTT.

This chain links TRBV11-2 with TRBJ2-7; a weak D match, TRBD1 (6 bases). The V gene's germline CDR1 is SGHAT and CDR2 FQNNGV. V was cut by 1 base and J by 4 bases, with 14 bases left in between. The CDR3 runs 15 residues. DNA for the CDR3: TGTGCCAGCAGCTTAGCGGCAGGGGTAGGGTACGAGCAGTACTTC. Encoded protein: CASSLAAGVGYEQYF.

The chain combines TRBV11-1 with TRBJ1-5; maybe TRBD1 (5 bases). CDR3 length: 16 amino acids. CDR1 SGHAT and CDR2 FQDESV come from the germline V gene (reference sequence). The germline V and J ends were trimmed by 5 bases and 0 bases, with 14 bases remaining between them. The DNA of the CDR3 is TGTGCCAGCAGCGCAGAGACAGCTTATAGCAATCAGCCCCAGCATTTT. Protein product: CASSAETAYSNQPQHF.